The 18 T cell receptor beta chains presented below share a single source sample, sequenced in a study of blood T cells in healthy people across ages. A J-beta primer mix and a sample-barcoded 5' primer were used in a second PCR of about 6 to 12 cycles. Each CDR3 protein is one row after TCRdb ran MiXCR on the 5' RACE reads. The table lists about 730,000 distinct CDR3 sequences, 43% of them singletons. Sequencing was carried out using blood. The receptor source for this set is a woman aged 55-75 years in good health.

The V and J genes are TRBV13 and TRBJ1-1; a weak D match, TRBD1 (5 bases). The germline gives CDR1 PRHDT, CDR2 FYEKMQ (reference sequence). Trimming took off 5 bases at V and 11 bases at J, with 12 bases between the two ends. The CDR3 is 11 amino acids. The CDR3 sequence: CASSTGSEAFF. The CDR3 DNA sequence: TGTGCCAGCAGCACAGGCAGTGAGGCTTTCTTT.

This clonotype was counted only a few times. The genes are TRBV9 and TRBJ2-3, with 13 bases aligning to TRBD2. The ends lost 0 bases at V and 3 bases at J; junction bases unmatched: 13. Germline CDR1 SGDLS, CDR2 YYNGEE. The CDR3 contains 20 residues. Here the CDR3 DNA reads TGTGCCAGCAGCGTAGGAGCCGGGACTAGCGGGATGGTCGTGACAGATACGCAGTATTTT. This sequence encodes CASSVGAGTSGMVVTDTQYF.

V gene TRBV29-1 combines with J gene TRBJ2-7; D is unclear. The V end lost 7 bases, the J end lost 7 bases, and 26 bases lay between the germline ends. This CDR3 comprises 15 residues. Germline V CDR1 and CDR2: SQVTM, ANQGSEA. Written as DNA, the CDR3 is TGCAGCGGTTCTCCGCCCGGATCGGGTTGGAATGAGCAGTACTTC. It translates to CSGSPPGSGWNEQYF.

The chain uses TRBV28 and TRBJ1-2; TRBD1 agrees at 9 bases. Losses at the gene ends were 2 bases for V and 6 bases for J; bases not matched to a gene: 7. The CDR3 contains 15 residues. Germline loops: CDR1 MDHEN, CDR2 SYDVKM. The CDR3 sequence is CASSLVFRTGDGYTF. The DNA for the CDR3 is TGTGCCAGCAGTTTAGTTTTTAGGACAGGGGATGGCTACACCTTC.

This clonotype turned up a few times. V is TRBV7-8 and J is TRBJ2-3; D is perhaps TRBD2 (6 bases). This CDR3 spans 16 amino acids. Germline assignment: CDR1 SGHVS and CDR2 FQNEAQ. The V gene lost 2 bases and the J gene lost 0 bases, with 12 bases spanning the gap. The CDR3 DNA reads as TGTGCCAGCAGCTTATGGGGGGACCCTAGCACAGATACGCAGTATTTT. Translating gives CASSLWGDPSTDTQYF.

At least ten counts were recorded for this clonotype. The chain links TRBV29-1 to TRBJ2-1; the match to TRBD1 covers 9 bases. V lost 3 bases to trimming and J lost 12 bases; unmatched junction nucleotides: 12. This CDR3 region has 14 residues. Germline V gene data show CDR1 as SQVTM and CDR2 as ANQGSEA. The DNA of the CDR3 is TGCAGCGTTGAGGGACAGGGAGAACAATTGAGGCAGTTCTTC. Its translation is CSVEGQGEQLRQFF.

The rearrangement joins TRBV13 to TRBJ2-5; tentative D call: TRBD1 (5 bases). The J call may be incorrect, as the DNA end agrees better with TRBJ2-7. Germline V gene sequence: CDR1 PRHDT, CDR2 FYEKMQ (reference sequence). CDR3 length: 13 amino acids. CDR3 amino acids: CASSVSRACEQYF. CDR3 coding DNA: TGTGCCAGCAGCGTAAGCAGGGCCTGCGAGCAGTACTTC.

This chain links TRBV20-1 with TRBJ1-5; a possible D gene is TRBD1 (5 bases). Germline lookup yields CDR1 DFQATT and CDR2 SNEGSKA (reference sequence). V was cut by 0 bases and J by 3 bases, with 9 bases left in between. The CDR3 length is 14 residues. CDR3 coding DNA: TGCAGTGCTAGAGATGGGGCCTACAATCAGCCCCAGCATTTT. This codes for CSARDGAYNQPQHF.

The rearrangement uses TRBV20-1 and TRBJ2-6; D possibly corresponds to TRBD2 (5 bases). Germline CDR1 reads DFQATT; CDR2 reads SNEGSKA (reference sequence). V shed 1 base and J shed 0 bases, with 10 bases lying between them. The CDR3 sequence is 16 residues long. Here the CDR3 DNA reads TGCAGTGCTAGAGGTAGAGGAGGCTCTGGGGCCAACGTCCTGACTTTC. It codes for CSARGRGGSGANVLTF.

The chain has TRBV28 and TRBJ2-5; 10 bases align to TRBD2. The DNA end is a closer match to TRBJ2-7, so the J assignment may be wrong. From germline, CDR1 is MDHEN and CDR2 SYDVKM. This CDR3 spans 14 amino acids. Written as DNA, the CDR3 is TGTGCCAGCAGGGGCTCTAGCGGGAGTTACGAGCAGTACTTC. It specifies CASRGSSGSYEQYF.

The table lists this clonotype with a few counts. The genes are TRBV20-1 and TRBJ2-1, with 8 bases matching TRBD2. Trimming cost V 6 bases and J 8 bases; bases outside gene matches: 9. Germline V gene lookup returns CDR1 DFQATT and CDR2 SNEGSKA (reference sequence). The CDR3 is made up of 13 amino acids. CDR3 in amino acids: CSAGGGLGYEQFF. CDR3 nucleotides: TGCAGTGCCGGGGGGGGGCTAGGGTATGAGCAGTTCTTC.

This clonotype was counted ten times or more. The chain recombines TRBV6-5 with TRBJ2-7; the match to TRBD2 covers 9 bases. The V gene end was trimmed by 4 bases and the J gene end by 3 bases; junction bases not matched to a gene: 4. Germline values: CDR1 MNHEY, CDR2 SVGAGI. CDR3 length: 14 residues. CDR3 loop: CASSSASGNYEQYF. The DNA for the CDR3 is TGTGCCAGCAGTTCCGCTAGCGGGAACTACGAGCAGTACTTC.

This clonotype appeared a few times. The genes are TRBV7-6 and TRBJ2-5, with TRBD1 as a possible D gene (6 bases). Trimming took off 5 bases at V and 5 bases at J, with 18 bases between the two ends. The germline CDR1 and CDR2 sequences are SGHVS and FNYEAQ. The CDR3 has 15 residues. The CDR3 here is CASSQGLEYWETQYF. CDR3 nucleotides: TGTGCCAGCAGCCAGGGGCTGGAGTACTGGGAGACCCAGTACTTC. Looking up the rest from reference TRBV7-6 and TRBJ2-5 gives the full variable domain: GAGVSQSPRYKVTKRGQDVALRCDPISGHVSLYWYRQALGQGPEFLTYFNYEAQQDKSGLPNDRFSAERPEGSISTLTIQRTEQRDSAMYRCASSQGLEYWETQYFGPGTRLLVL.

This clonotype was observed once. The chain recombines TRBV20-1 with TRBJ2-3; perhaps TRBD2 as D (6 bases). Between the trimmed V and J ends, which lost 6 bases and 3 bases, there was a span of 16 bases. The germline gives CDR1 DFQATT, CDR2 SNEGSKA (reference sequence). The CDR3 has 14 residues. The CDR3 protein is CSALHPLATDTQYF. The CDR3 DNA sequence: TGCAGTGCCCTCCACCCACTAGCTACAGATACGCAGTATTTT.

This clonotype was found a few times. The chain couples TRBV20-1 to TRBJ1-2, with a possible D match to TRBD1 (5 bases). The V end lost 1 base, the J end lost 9 bases, and 12 bases lay between the germline ends. Germline V gene lookup returns CDR1 DFQATT and CDR2 SNEGSKA (reference sequence). This CDR3 has 12 amino acids. Here the CDR3 reads CSARGGRLSYTF. Here the CDR3 DNA reads TGCAGTGCTAGAGGGGGCAGATTAAGCTACACCTTC.

This clonotype has just a few counts. The chain has TRBV4-3 and TRBJ1-2; TRBD1 is a possible D gene (6 bases). The CDR3 sequence is 14 residues long. V lost 4 bases and J lost 2, with 11 bases in between. Germline CDR1 is LGHNA and CDR2 is YSLEER. For the CDR3, the DNA is TGCGCCAGCAGCCCGGAGGACAGAAACTATGGCTACACCTTC. Translation gives CASSPEDRNYGYTF.

About this clonotype: This clone may be a read error of a much larger clone one base away. The chain carries TRBV29-1 and TRBJ2-7, with 9 nucleotides matching TRBD1. The length of the CDR3 is 16 residues. Per germline, CDR1 SQVTM and CDR2 ANQGSEA. The J segment lost 7 bases and the V segment lost 6 bases, leaving 19 bases of the junction unmatched. The CDR3 sequence: CSVPTTSSTGGREQYF. The DNA for the CDR3 is TGCAGCGTCCCTACAACTTCCTCGACAGGGGGTCGAGAGCAGTACTTC.

The table lists this clonotype with a few counts. A junction end diverges from the germline sequence, so it may reflect a read error. The chain has TRBV7-7 and TRBJ2-1, with D tentatively TRBD2 (7 bases). The CDR3 spans 17 residues. Germline CDR1 reads SSHAT; CDR2 reads FNYEAQ (reference sequence). This CDR3 is CASSLGGAGSSYNEQFF. CDR3 DNA: TGTGCTAGCAGCTTAGGGGGGGCGGGTAGCTCCTACAATGAGCAGTTCTTC.